Below are 9 T cell receptor beta chains sequenced from a single sample in a study of CD8 T cells in ankylosing spondylitis. TCRdb analysed the 5' RACE reads with MiXCR anew, one entry per CDR3 protein. The profile shows some 250,000 distinct CDR3 sequences, 24% of them singletons. What was sequenced was blood, either unsorted or a sorted T cell fraction (not recorded which). Receptor source: a male donor with ankylosing spondylitis or in good health (not recorded which).

This chain links TRBV25-1 with TRBJ2-3; the match to TRBD2 covers 7 bases. CDR1 is MGHDK and CDR2 is SYGVNS in the germline V gene. Trimming removed 2 bases from V and 0 bases from J; junction bases left unmatched: 2. The CDR3 covers 15 residues. CDR3 sequence (DNA): TGTGCCAGCAGTGAAGGGGGGGTGAGCACAGATACGCAGTATTTT. It translates to CASSEGGVSTDTQYF.

This clonotype was observed many times. The chain recombines TRBV7-9 with TRBJ2-3; perhaps TRBD1 as D (6 bases). CDR3 length: 15 amino acids. The germline V and J ends were trimmed by 5 bases and 0 bases, with 12 bases remaining between them. CDR1 is SEHNR, CDR2 FQNEAQ, per germline (reference sequence). DNA for the CDR3: TGTGCCAGCAGCCGCACAGGGATTAGCACAGATACGCAGTATTTT. Translation: CASSRTGISTDTQYF.

This clonotype has ten or more counts. Germline and junction disagree at one end, which may indicate a read error. The rearrangement joins TRBV12-3 or TRBV12-4 to TRBJ2-7; D is perhaps TRBD1 (6 bases). This CDR3 spans 13 amino acids. CDR3 DNA sequence: TGTGCCAGCAGCTTAGGACAGCTCTACGAGCAGTACTTC. Translating gives CASSLGQLYEQYF.

This clonotype was recorded at least ten times. The gene calls are TRBV2 and TRBJ1-2; no reliable D call. CDR1 is SNHLY, CDR2 FYNNEI, per germline. V was shortened by 5 bases and J by 4 bases, with 11 bases between the two germline ends. The CDR3 consists of 13 residues. Written as DNA, the CDR3 is TGTGCCAGCAGTACCGACGTTTTCTATGGCTACACCTTC. Encoded protein: CASSTDVFYGYTF.

This clonotype turned up a few times. V gene TRBV20-1 combines with J gene TRBJ1-4, with 8 bases that match TRBD1. Trimming removed 5 bases from V and 16 bases from J; junction bases left unmatched: 6. Per the germline V gene, CDR1 is DFQATT and CDR2 is SNEGSKA (reference sequence). The CDR3 length is 10 residues. The DNA of the CDR3 is TGCAGTGCTGCACAGGGGGGGGAGTTTTTT. Translation gives CSAAQGGEFF.

The chain links TRBV12-3 or TRBV12-4 to TRBJ2-1, with TRBD1 matching 7 bases. V dropped 5 bases and J dropped 4; count of bases not matched to a gene: 2. CDR3 length equals 13 residues. CDR3 nucleotides: TGTGCCAGCAGTGGGACAGATTACAATGAGCAGTTCTTC. Protein: CASSGTDYNEQFF.

This clonotype was seen more than once but under ten times. The V gene is TRBV20-1, the J gene TRBJ1-6; D is uncertain. V was clipped by 1 base and J by 5 bases, with 15 bases between them. Germline CDR1 reads DFQATT; CDR2 reads SNEGSKA (reference sequence). The CDR3 sequence is 16 residues long. The CDR3 is CSARVDEWADNSPLHF. In nucleotides, the CDR3 is TGCAGTGCTAGAGTTGATGAGTGGGCCGATAATTCACCCCTCCACTTT.

V usage is TRBV20-1 and J usage is TRBJ2-1, with TRBD2 matching over 11 bases. Trimming took 1 base from V and 9 from J; bases not matched to a gene: 5. This CDR3 is built from 14 residues. Germline V gene sequence: CDR1 DFQATT, CDR2 SNEGSKA (reference sequence). This CDR3 is CSARVSGGAGEQFF. The DNA of the CDR3 is TGCAGTGCTAGAGTTAGCGGGGGGGCCGGTGAGCAGTTCTTC.

The chain joins TRBV20-1 to TRBJ2-7, with 8 bases matching TRBD2. Germline CDR1 is DFQATT and CDR2 is SNEGSKA (reference sequence). V lost 3 bases, J lost 7 bases, and 17 bases stayed unmatched. The CDR3 runs to 16 residues. The CDR3 sequence is CSARTRGFRGGREQYF. CDR3 nucleotide sequence: TGCAGTGCTAGGACCCGGGGGTTTCGGGGGGGCCGAGAGCAGTACTTC.